A selection of T cell receptor beta chains follows, all from one sample in a study of identical twins. TCRdb recomputed calls from the 5' RACE reads with MiXCR, one row per CDR3 protein. This table has roughly 350,000 distinct CDR3 sequences, 9% to 15% appearing once. These sequences were also reported in another study, on yellow fever vaccine responses in identical twins.

The sequenced sample consisted of CD8+ T cells sorted from blood. Source of these receptors: a woman aged 18-29 years in good health. The CDR3 runs from the conserved cysteine through the conserved F or W. A D gene is named only where the DNA matches it firmly. Size is omitted from some rows. Given values are once, few, many or a class for expanded clones.

d_call j_call clone_size v_call cdr3_aa cdr3_nt
TRBD2 TRBJ2-3 few TRBV10-3 CAISALAGESDTQYF TGTGCCATCAGTGCCTTAGCGGGAGAATCAGATACGCAGTATTTT
TRBD2 TRBJ2-1 many TRBV15 CATSRDVTSGDNEQFF TGTGCCACCAGCAGAGATGTAACTAGCGGGGACAATGAGCAGTTCTTC
NA TRBJ2-2 NA TRBV7-2 CASSLSDLAGELFF TGTGCCAGCAGCTTATCAGATTTGGCCGGGGAGCTGTTTTTT
NA TRBJ2-7 few TRBV27 CASSLIPPPQGYEQYF TGTGCCAGCAGTTTAATCCCTCCCCCCCAGGGCTACGAGCAGTACTTC
TRBD2 TRBJ2-1 NA TRBV20-1 CSAGLAGTYNEQFF TGCAGTGCCGGACTAGCGGGGACGTACAATGAGCAGTTCTTC
NA TRBJ1-2 NA TRBV24-1 CATSDPYKANYGYTF TGTGCCACCAGTGATCCGTATAAGGCTAACTATGGCTACACCTTC
NA TRBJ2-5 NA TRBV20-1 CSARDFLETQYF TGCAGTGCTAGAGACTTCCTTGAGACCCAGTACTTC
NA TRBJ2-7 NA TRBV5-1 CASISGRGTHNCRAGYF TGCGCCAGCATCTCAGGAAGGGGGACACACAATTGTCGAGCAGGGTACTTC
NA TRBJ2-1 NA TRBV6-2/TRBV6-3 CASSYTRTTYNEQFF TGTGCCAGCAGTTACACCAGGACTACCTACAATGAGCAGTTCTTC
TRBD2 TRBJ2-5 few TRBV6-2/TRBV6-3 CASSYERGAQETQYF TGTGCCAGCAGTTATGAGCGGGGGGCCCAAGAGACCCAGTACTTC
NA TRBJ1-2 NA TRBV4-1 CASSQVSPSPAINYGYTF TGCGCCAGCAGCCAAGTCTCTCCCTCTCCAGCGATTAACTATGGCTACACCTTC
TRBD1 TRBJ2-1 NA TRBV2 CASEGQHNEQFF TGTGCCAGCGAGGGACAGCACAATGAGCAGTTCTTC
TRBD2 TRBJ2-7 NA TRBV27 CASSLSWTRGNEQYF TGTGCCAGCAGTTTATCGTGGACTAGGGGCAACGAGCAGTACTTC
TRBD2 TRBJ2-1 NA TRBV29-1 CSVDSGGALNEQFF TGCAGCGTTGATTCCGGGGGGGCTCTGAATGAGCAGTTCTTC
NA TRBJ1-6 medium-sized TRBV4-1 CASSQGPGATQRNSPLHF TGCGCCAGCAGCCAAGGCCCGGGGGCCACCCAACGGAATTCACCCCTCCACTTT
NA TRBJ2-3 few TRBV12-3/TRBV12-4 CASSRGTATDTQYF TGTGCCAGCAGTAGGGGGACCGCCACAGATACGCAGTATTTT
NA TRBJ1-2 NA TRBV5-1 CASSLARQGIGYGYTF TGCGCCAGCAGCTTGGCCCGGCAGGGGATCGGCTATGGCTACACCTTC
TRBD1 TRBJ2-1 few TRBV3-1 CASSQAHSYTLQGFYNEQFF TGTGCCAGCAGCCAAGCCCATTCGTATACCCTACAGGGGTTTTACAATGAGCAGTTCTTC
TRBD2 TRBJ2-3 few TRBV12-3/TRBV12-4 CASSPSSGRTWGTQYF TGTGCCAGCAGTCCCTCTAGCGGGAGAACCTGGGGTACGCAGTATTTT
TRBD1 TRBJ2-1 few TRBV6-1 CASSPGTGINEQFF TGTGCCAGCAGTCCTGGGACAGGGATCAATGAGCAGTTCTTC
TRBD2 TRBJ2-1 many TRBV5-1 CASSFAGGGNNEQFF TGCGCCAGCAGCTTCGCCGGGGGGGGGAACAATGAGCAGTTCTTC
NA TRBJ1-3 few TRBV2 CASSEGWNTIYF TGTGCCAGCAGTGAGGGGTGGAACACCATATATTTT
NA TRBJ2-1 NA TRBV24-1 CATSVGGGSGTRNSFYNEQFF TGTGCCACCAGTGTTGGGGGTGGGTCGGGAACAAGGAACTCCTTCTACAATGAGCAGTTCTTC
TRBD1 TRBJ2-3 few TRBV27 CASSFLRTGGLDTQYF TGTGCCAGCAGTTTCTTGAGGACAGGGGGCTTAGATACGCAGTATTTT
NA TRBJ2-1 NA TRBV11-2 CASNPGAASANEQFF TGTGCCAGCAACCCAGGAGCTGCCTCTGCCAATGAGCAGTTCTTC
NA TRBJ2-7 NA TRBV20-1 CSARDGDESSYEQYF TGCAGTGCTAGAGATGGAGACGAGAGCTCCTACGAGCAGTACTTC
NA TRBJ2-1 NA TRBV12-3/TRBV12-4 CASSPTADNEQFF TGTGCCAGCAGCCCCACGGCGGACAATGAGCAGTTCTTC
NA TRBJ2-7 NA TRBV4-1 CASSLGTSTYEQYF TGCGCCAGCAGCCTAGGGACGTCCACCTACGAGCAGTACTTC
TRBD2 TRBJ2-1 few TRBV20-1 CSATWTSGYNEQFF TGCAGTGCGACTTGGACTAGCGGATACAATGAGCAGTTCTTC
TRBD2 TRBJ2-1 few TRBV11-2 CASSYPIIAGVNHNEQFF TGTGCCAGCAGCTACCCCATTATAGCGGGAGTAAACCACAATGAGCAGTTCTTC
NA TRBJ2-1 few TRBV2 CASSEPPGRDPFYNEQFF TGTGCCAGCAGTGAACCCCCAGGTCGGGACCCATTCTACAATGAGCAGTTCTTC
TRBD2 TRBJ2-1 many TRBV12-3/TRBV12-4 CASSFETSLDEQFF TGTGCCAGCAGTTTCGAGACTAGCCTAGATGAGCAGTTCTTC
NA TRBJ2-5 NA TRBV5-6 CASSFQGGIETQYF TGTGCCAGCAGCTTCCAAGGAGGGATTGAGACCCAGTACTTC
TRBD1 TRBJ1-5 many TRBV3-1 CASSQDAGQGNQPQHF TGTGCCAGCAGCCAAGATGCGGGACAGGGCAATCAGCCCCAGCATTTT
NA TRBJ2-1 NA TRBV4-1 CASSHPRESYNEQFF TGCGCCAGCAGCCATCCCAGGGAATCGTACAATGAGCAGTTCTTC
NA TRBJ2-1 many TRBV6-2/TRBV6-3 CASSYGAEGYNEQFF TGTGCCAGCAGTTACGGGGCAGAAGGATACAATGAGCAGTTCTTC
NA TRBJ1-1 few TRBV7-9 CASSHTTAMNTEAFF TGTGCCAGCAGCCACACGACAGCTATGAACACTGAAGCTTTCTTT
TRBD2 TRBJ2-5 many TRBV3-1 CASSLRSGGHQETQYF TGTGCCAGCAGCCTACGGAGCGGGGGCCACCAAGAGACCCAGTACTTC